The clone carrying this TCR beta chain was counted between two and nine times. The antigen remains unidentified. Study outcomes and limitations: Tumor memory CD4+ T cell TCR gene usage clustered with blood and lymph node memory CD4+ cells and lymph node naive CD4+ cells.

V was cut by 5 bases and J by 5 bases, with 15 bases left in between. Germline V gives CDR1 MNHEY, CDR2 SVGEGT. The CDR3 is 15 amino acids. Semi-nested PCR with Nested Universal Primer A followed constant-region reverse priming of full-length variable regions. TCRdb called the 5' RACE reads again in MiXCR, with one record for every CDR3 protein. Of tens of thousands of distinct CDR3 sequences listed, about 25% were seen once; the top ten hold 2% to 2.5%. The sorted Tregs were CD4+CD25+CD127-/low cells. J is TRBJ2-2 and V is TRBV6-2 or TRBV6-3, with D tentatively TRBD1 (5 bases). This TCR was recovered from a female donor with breast cancer. Sequenced input: tumor-infiltrating Tregs sorted from the breast tumor. The CDR3 is CASSLRALYTGELFF. The CDR3 DNA reads as TGTGCCAGCAGTCTCAGGGCTCTCTATACCGGGGAGCTGTTTTTT.